This section outlines one TCR beta chain sequence together with its context. Patients from Seattle were sampled longitudinally, starting during active infection. Original analysis: Estimated nucleated cell counts came from reference gene primer amplification. Some clones are missing from TCRdb's copy, which holds only in-frame ones; the method was immunoSEQ multiplex PCR. V and J calls plus clone size are reproduced from that table; the DNA served to infer D and trimming. The data hold some 130,000 clones, with roughly 91% observed a single time. This entry comes from a study of blood T cell repertoires in COVID-19. Whole-study context: Acute and convalescent COVID-19 samples came from the United States, Italy and Spain. T cells, B-cell-depleted T cells, or PBMCs provided the cDNA or gDNA that served as material.

The CDR3 is 16 residues long. Looked up from germline, CDR1 is WSHSY and CDR2 is SAAADI. With 5 bases clipped from V and 2 bases from J, the junction kept 10 bases outside the gene matches. The J gene is TRBJ2-7, the V gene TRBV10-2, with 9 bases lining up with TRBD1. Sequenced: peripheral blood. The clonotype originates from a man between 60 and 75 years old with COVID-19, enrolled during active disease. Written as DNA, the CDR3 is TGCGCCAGCAGTCAAACGACAGGGGGACTGCCCTACGAGCAGTACTTC. As protein: CASSQTTGGLPYEQYF.